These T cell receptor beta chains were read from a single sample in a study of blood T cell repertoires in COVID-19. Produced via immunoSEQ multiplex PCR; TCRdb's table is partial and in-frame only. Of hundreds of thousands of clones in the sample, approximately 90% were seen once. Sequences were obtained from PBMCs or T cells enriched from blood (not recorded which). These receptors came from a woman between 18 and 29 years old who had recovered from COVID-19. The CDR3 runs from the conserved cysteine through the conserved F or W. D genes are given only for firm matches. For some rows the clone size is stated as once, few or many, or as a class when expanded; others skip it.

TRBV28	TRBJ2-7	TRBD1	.	CASSLMDRRSSYEQYF	TGTGCCAGCAGTTTAATGGACAGGAGGAGCTCCTACGAGCAGTACTTC
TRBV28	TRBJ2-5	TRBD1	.	CASSGTGGASETQYF	TGTGCCAGCAGCGGGACAGGGGGCGCTTCAGAGACCCAGTACTTC
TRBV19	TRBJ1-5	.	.	CACRQGVFQPQHF	TGTGCCTGCCGCCAAGGGGTCTTTCAGCCCCAGCATTTT
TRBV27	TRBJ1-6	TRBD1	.	CASSIQGPTYSPLHF	TGTGCCAGCAGTATACAGGGGCCTACCTATTCACCCCTCCACTTT
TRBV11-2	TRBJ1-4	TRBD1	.	CASSPLTGDAEKLFF	TGTGCCAGCAGCCCCCTGACAGGGGATGCCGAAAAACTGTTTTTT
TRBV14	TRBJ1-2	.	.	CASSQDVGRGYTF	TGTGCCAGCAGCCAAGACGTCGGGAGAGGCTACACCTTC
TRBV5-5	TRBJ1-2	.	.	CASSTNPGGGGYTF	TGTGCCAGCAGCACAAACCCCGGAGGTGGTGGCTACACCTTC
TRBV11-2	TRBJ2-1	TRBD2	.	CASRTWSGGLSYNEQFF	TGTGCCAGCAGAACTTGGAGCGGGGGACTCTCCTACAATGAGCAGTTCTTC
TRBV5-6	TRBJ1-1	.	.	CASSLGGGIGETEAFF	TGTGCCAGCAGCTTGGGAGGGGGAATTGGGGAGACTGAAGCTTTCTTT
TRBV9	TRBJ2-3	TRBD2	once	CASSPRTSGRGTDTQYF	TGTGCCAGCAGCCCTCGGACTAGCGGGAGAGGGACAGATACGCAGTATTTT
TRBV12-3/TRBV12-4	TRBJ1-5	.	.	CASSSGEGQPQHF	TGTGCCAGCAGTTCAGGGGAAGGCCAGCCCCAGCATTTT
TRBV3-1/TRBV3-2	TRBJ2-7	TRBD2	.	CASSPTSGSFSHEQYF	TGTGCCAGCAGCCCCACTAGCGGGAGTTTTTCCCACGAGCAGTACTTC
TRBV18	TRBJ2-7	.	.	CASSPARGGEQYF	TGTGCCAGCTCCCCCGCGAGGGGGGGCGAGCAGTACTTC
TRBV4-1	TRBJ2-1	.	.	CASSQVVGAMGSIYNEQFF	TGCGCCAGCAGCCAAGTTGTGGGGGCCATGGGATCTATTTACAATGAGCAGTTCTTC
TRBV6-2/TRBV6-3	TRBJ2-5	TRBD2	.	CASSYNGGLAGIEETQYF	TGTGCCAGCAGTTACAACGGCGGACTAGCGGGGATAGAAGAGACCCAGTACTTC
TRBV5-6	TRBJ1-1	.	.	CASSAGAWGTEAFF	TGTGCCAGCAGCGCGGGGGCTTGGGGCACTGAAGCTTTCTTT
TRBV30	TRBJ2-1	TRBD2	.	CAWSPSGGHNEQFF	TGTGCCTGGAGCCCTAGCGGGGGACACAATGAGCAGTTCTTC
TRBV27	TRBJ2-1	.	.	CASSLSLIRGNEQFF	TGTGCCAGCAGTTTATCGTTGATCCGGGGCAATGAGCAGTTCTTC
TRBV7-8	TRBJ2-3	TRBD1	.	CASSLNRGADTQYF	TGTGCCAGCAGCTTGAACAGGGGGGCAGATACGCAGTATTTT
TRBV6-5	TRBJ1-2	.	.	CASSYGGTYGYTF	TGTGCCAGCAGTTACGGAGGGACCTATGGCTACACCTTC
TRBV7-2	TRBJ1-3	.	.	CASSFYRDGNTIYF	TGTGCCAGCAGCTTTTACAGGGACGGAAACACCATATATTTT
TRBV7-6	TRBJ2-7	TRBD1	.	CASSLEFTGEFGEQYF	TGTGCCAGCAGCTTAGAGTTCACAGGGGAGTTCGGGGAGCAGTACTTC
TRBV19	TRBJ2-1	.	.	CASSNRVEAYNEQFF	TGTGCCAGTAGTAACCGCGTGGAGGCCTACAATGAGCAGTTCTTC
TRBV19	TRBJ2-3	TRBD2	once	CASSLGTSGGAGATDTQYF	TGTGCCAGTAGTCTAGGGACTAGCGGGGGGGCTGGGGCCACAGATACGCAGTATTTT
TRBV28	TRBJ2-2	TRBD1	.	CASSSIGQGAAGELFF	TGTGCCAGCAGCTCCATAGGACAGGGGGCGGCCGGGGAGCTGTTTTTT
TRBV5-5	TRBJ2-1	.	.	CASSLNLGLYNEQFF	TGTGCCAGCAGCTTGAATTTGGGCCTTTACAATGAGCAGTTCTTC
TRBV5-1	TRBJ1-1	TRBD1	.	CASSWAGQGSTEAFF	TGCGCCAGCAGCTGGGCAGGACAGGGTTCGACTGAAGCTTTCTTT
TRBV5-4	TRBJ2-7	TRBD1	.	CASSSRSNRGLLNEQYF	TGTGCCAGCAGCTCGAGATCAAACAGGGGGCTTCTCAACGAGCAGTACTTC
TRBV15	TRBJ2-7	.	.	CATTLGGSYEQYF	TGTGCCACTACCTTGGGCGGGTCCTACGAGCAGTACTTC
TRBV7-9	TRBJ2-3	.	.	CASSARGASVDTQYF	TGTGCCAGCAGCGCCCGGGGGGCTAGCGTCGATACGCAGTATTTT
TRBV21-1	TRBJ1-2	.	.	CAKPQRRNYGYTF	TGTGCCAAGCCGCAGAGGCGGAACTATGGCTACACCTTC
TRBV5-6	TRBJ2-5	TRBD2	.	CASSLYPGLAGGETQYF	TGTGCCAGCAGCTTGTACCCCGGACTAGCGGGAGGAGAGACCCAGTACTTC
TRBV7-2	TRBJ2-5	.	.	CASSNLQGLGQYF	TGTGCCAGCAGTAATTTACAGGGTCTGGGCCAGTACTTC
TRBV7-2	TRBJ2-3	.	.	CASSLVARTDTQYF	TGTGCCAGCAGCTTAGTGGCCCGCACAGATACGCAGTATTTT
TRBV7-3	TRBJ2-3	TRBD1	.	CASSSGQGGTDTQYF	TGTGCCAGCAGCTCCGGACAGGGGGGCACAGATACGCAGTATTTT
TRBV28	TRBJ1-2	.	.	CASSLPRGPANYGYTF	TGTGCCAGCAGTTTACCTAGGGGCCCAGCTAACTATGGCTACACCTTC